Presented here are 3 T cell receptor beta chains from one specimen sequenced in a study of beta chain features in type 1 diabetes. Since all of the isolated RNA was reverse transcribed, expressed TCRB transcripts were what got sequenced. Clones were read by immunoSEQ multiplex PCR, and TCRdb kept only the in-frame ones, dropping some. Of 350,000 to 450,000 clones in the sample, approximately 16% are singletons; the top ten hold approximately 0.019%. The sequenced sample was naive CD4+ T cells from blood. Every receptor here comes from a woman aged 18 to 35 in good health.

CDR3 loop: CASSSAAALVYEQYF. The CDR3 DNA reads TGTGCCAGCAGTTCAGCGGCAGCCCTAGTGTACGAGCAGTACTTC. The chain recombines TRBV28 with TRBJ2-7; a possible D gene is TRBD2 (5 bases). CDR3 length equals 15 residues. Germline assignment: CDR1 MDHEN and CDR2 SYDVKM. The V gene lost 4 bases and the J gene lost 4 bases, with 17 bases spanning the gap.

This clone has just a few counts. J is TRBJ2-7 and V is TRBV14, with D perhaps TRBD1 (5 bases). The CDR3 consists of 13 residues. The V end was cut by 1 base, the J end by 8 bases, with 12 bases between. Germline CDR1 and CDR2: SGHDN and FVKESK. Here the CDR3 reads CASSQGGQRQQYF. Here the CDR3 DNA reads TGTGCCAGCAGCCAAGGGGGCCAGAGGCAGCAGTACTTC.

This chain joins TRBV23-1 and TRBJ1-2, with TRBD1 matching 12 bases. TRBV23-1 falls under the ORF class, with uncertain function. The trim removed 3 bases at V and 7 bases at J, leaving 6 bases unmatched. This CDR3 comprises 15 residues. The CDR3 coding sequence is TGCGCCAGCAGTCAGGGGGGACAGGGGGCAAGTGGCTACACCTTC. As protein: CASSQGGQGASGYTF.